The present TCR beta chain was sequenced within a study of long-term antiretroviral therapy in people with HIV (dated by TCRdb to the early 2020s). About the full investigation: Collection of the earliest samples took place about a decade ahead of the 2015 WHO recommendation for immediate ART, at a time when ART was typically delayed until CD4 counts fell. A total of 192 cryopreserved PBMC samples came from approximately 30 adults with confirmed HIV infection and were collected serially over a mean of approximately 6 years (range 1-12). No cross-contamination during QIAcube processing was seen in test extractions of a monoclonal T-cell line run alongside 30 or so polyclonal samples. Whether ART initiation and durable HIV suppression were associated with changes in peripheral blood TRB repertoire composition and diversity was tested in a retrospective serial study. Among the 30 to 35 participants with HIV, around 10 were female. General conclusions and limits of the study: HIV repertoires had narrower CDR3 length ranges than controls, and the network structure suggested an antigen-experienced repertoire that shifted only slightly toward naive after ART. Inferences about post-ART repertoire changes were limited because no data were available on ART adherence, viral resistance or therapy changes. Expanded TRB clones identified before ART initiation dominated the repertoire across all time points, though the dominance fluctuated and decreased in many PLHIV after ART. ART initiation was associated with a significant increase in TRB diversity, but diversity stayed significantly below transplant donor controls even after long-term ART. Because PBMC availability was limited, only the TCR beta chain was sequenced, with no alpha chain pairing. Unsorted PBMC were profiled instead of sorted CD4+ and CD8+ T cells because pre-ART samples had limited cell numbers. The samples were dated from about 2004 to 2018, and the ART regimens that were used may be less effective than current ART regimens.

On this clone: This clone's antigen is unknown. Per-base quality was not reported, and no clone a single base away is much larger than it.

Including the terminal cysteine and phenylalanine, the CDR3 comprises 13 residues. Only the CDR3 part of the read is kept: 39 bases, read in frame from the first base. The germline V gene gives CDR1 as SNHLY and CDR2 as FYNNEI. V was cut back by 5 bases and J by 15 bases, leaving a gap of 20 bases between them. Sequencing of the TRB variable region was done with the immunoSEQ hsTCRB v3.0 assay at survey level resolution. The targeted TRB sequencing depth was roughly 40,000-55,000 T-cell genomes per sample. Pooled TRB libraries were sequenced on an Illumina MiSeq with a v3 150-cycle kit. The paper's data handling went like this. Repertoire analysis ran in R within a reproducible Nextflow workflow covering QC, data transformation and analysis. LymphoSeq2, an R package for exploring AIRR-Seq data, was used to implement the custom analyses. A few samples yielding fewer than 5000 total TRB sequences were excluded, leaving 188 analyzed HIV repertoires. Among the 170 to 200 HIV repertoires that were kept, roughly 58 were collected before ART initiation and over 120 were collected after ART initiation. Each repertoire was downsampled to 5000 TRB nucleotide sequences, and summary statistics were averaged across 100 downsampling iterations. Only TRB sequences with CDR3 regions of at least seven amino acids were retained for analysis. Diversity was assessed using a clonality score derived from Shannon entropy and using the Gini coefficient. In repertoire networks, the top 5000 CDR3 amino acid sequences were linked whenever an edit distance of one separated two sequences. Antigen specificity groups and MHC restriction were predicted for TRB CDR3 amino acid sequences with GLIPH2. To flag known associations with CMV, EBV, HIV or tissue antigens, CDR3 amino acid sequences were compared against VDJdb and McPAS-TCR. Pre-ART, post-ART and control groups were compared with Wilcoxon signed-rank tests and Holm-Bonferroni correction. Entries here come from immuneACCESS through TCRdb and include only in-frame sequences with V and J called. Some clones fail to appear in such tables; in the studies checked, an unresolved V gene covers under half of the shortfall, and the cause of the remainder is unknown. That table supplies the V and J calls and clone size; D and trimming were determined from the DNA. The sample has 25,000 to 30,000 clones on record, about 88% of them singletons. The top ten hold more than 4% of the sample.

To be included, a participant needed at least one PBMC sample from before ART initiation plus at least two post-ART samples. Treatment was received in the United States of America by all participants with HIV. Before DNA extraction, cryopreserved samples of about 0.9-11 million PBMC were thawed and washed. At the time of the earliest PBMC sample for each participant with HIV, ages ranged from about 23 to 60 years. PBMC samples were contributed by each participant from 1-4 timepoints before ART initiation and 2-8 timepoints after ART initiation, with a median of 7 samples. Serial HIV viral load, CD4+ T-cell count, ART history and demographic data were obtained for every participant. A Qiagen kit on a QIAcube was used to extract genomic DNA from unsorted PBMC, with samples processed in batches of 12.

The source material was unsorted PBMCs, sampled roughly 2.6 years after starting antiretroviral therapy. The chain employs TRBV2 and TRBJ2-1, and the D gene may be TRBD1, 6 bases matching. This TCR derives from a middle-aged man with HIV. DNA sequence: TGTGCCAGCAGTACCCTAATCGGAGACAGGTTGTTCTTC. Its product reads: CASSTLIGDRLFF.